This T cell receptor beta chain was sequenced during a study of blood T cell repertoires in COVID-19. As for the study in general: Sources were T cells, B-cell-depleted T cells, or PBMCs; the material itself was cDNA or gDNA.

Seattle participants joined during active infection and were tracked over time. As handled by the study authors: Amplifying reference gene primers gave estimates of nucleated cell counts. The method was immunoSEQ multiplex PCR; TCRdb's version includes in-frame clones alone and lacks a portion of them. That table supplies the V and J calls and clone size; D and trimming were determined from the DNA. The sample has roughly 500,000 clones, 80% to 90% seen once. The germline V and J ends were trimmed by 3 bases and 3 bases, with 12 bases remaining between them. The length of the CDR3 is 15 residues. The V gene's germline CDR1 is MDHEN and CDR2 SYDVKM.

The material sequenced was peripheral blood. The rearrangement uses TRBV28 and TRBJ2-1; tentatively, D is TRBD2 (6 bases). The sequence derives from a man aged 18 to 30 with COVID-19, enrolled during active disease. The CDR3 region has the DNA TGTGCCAGCAGTTTTCGCGGGAAGTTCTACAATGAGCAGTTCTTC. This sequence encodes CASSFRGKFYNEQFF.